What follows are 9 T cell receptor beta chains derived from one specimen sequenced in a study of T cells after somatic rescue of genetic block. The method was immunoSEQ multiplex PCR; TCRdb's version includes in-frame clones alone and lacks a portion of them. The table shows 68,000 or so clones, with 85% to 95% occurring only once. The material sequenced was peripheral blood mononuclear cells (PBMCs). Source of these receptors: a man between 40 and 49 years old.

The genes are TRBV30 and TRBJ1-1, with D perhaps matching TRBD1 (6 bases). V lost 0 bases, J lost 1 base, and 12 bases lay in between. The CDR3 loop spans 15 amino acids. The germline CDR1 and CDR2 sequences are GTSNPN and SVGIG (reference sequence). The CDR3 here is CAWSVRGLRNTEAFF. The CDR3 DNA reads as TGTGCCTGGAGTGTTCGGGGGCTCCGGAACACTGAAGCTTTCTTT.

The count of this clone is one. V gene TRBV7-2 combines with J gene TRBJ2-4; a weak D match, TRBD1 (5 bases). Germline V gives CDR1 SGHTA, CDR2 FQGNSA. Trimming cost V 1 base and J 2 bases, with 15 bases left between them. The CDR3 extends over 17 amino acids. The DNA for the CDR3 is TGTGCCAGCAGCTTAGGACAGTTCGGAAGGCCCAAAAACATTCAGTACTTC. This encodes CASSLGQFGRPKNIQYF.

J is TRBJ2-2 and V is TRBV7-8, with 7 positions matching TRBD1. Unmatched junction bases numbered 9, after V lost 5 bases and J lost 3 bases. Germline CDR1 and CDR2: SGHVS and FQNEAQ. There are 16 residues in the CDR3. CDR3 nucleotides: TGTGCCAGCAGCCCGAGGACAGGCTCGGACACCGGGGAGCTGTTTTTT. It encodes CASSPRTGSDTGELFF.

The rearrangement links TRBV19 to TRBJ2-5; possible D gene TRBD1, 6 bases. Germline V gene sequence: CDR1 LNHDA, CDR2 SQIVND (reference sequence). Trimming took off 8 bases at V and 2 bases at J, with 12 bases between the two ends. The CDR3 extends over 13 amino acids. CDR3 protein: CASSTGLQETQYF. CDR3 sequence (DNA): TGTGCCAGTTCGACAGGACTGCAAGAGACCCAGTACTTC.

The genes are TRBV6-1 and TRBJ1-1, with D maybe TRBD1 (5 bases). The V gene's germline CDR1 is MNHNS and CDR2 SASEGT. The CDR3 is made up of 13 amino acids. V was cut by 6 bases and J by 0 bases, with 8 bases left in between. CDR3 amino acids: CASRQGMNTEAFF. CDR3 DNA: TGTGCCAGCAGGCAGGGCATGAACACTGAAGCTTTCTTT.

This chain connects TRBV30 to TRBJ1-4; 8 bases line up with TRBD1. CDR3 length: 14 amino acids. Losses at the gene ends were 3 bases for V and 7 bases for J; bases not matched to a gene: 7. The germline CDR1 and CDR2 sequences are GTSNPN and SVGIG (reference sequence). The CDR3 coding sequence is TGTGCCTGGAGCCAGACAGGGGCAGGTGAAAAACTGTTTTTT. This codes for CAWSQTGAGEKLFF.

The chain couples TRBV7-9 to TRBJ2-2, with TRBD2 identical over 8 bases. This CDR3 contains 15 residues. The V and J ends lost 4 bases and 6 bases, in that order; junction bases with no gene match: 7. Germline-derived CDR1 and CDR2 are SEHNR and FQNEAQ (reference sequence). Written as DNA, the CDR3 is TGTGCCAGCAGCTCCACCCGGGGGGGCCCCGGGGAGCTGTTTTTT. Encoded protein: CASSSTRGGPGELFF.

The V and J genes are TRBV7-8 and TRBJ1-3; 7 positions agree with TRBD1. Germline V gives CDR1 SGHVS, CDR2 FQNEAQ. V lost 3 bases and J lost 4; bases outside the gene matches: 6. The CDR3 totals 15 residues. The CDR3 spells CASSFTQGRGNTIYF. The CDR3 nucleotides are TGTGCCAGCAGCTTTACACAGGGGAGAGGAAACACCATATATTTT. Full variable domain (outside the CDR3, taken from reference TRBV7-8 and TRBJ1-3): GAGVSQSPRYKVAKRGQDVALRCDPISGHVSLFWYQQALGQGPEFLTYFQNEAQLDKSGLPSDRFFAERPEGSVSTLKIQRTQQEDSAVYLCASSFTQGRGNTIYFGEGSWLTVV.

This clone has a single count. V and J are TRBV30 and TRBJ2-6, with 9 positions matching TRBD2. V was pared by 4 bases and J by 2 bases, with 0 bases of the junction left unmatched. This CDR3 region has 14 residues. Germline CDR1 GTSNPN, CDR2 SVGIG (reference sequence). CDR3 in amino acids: CAWTSGAGANVLTF. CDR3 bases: TGTGCCTGGACTAGCGGGGCTGGGGCCAACGTCCTGACTTTC.